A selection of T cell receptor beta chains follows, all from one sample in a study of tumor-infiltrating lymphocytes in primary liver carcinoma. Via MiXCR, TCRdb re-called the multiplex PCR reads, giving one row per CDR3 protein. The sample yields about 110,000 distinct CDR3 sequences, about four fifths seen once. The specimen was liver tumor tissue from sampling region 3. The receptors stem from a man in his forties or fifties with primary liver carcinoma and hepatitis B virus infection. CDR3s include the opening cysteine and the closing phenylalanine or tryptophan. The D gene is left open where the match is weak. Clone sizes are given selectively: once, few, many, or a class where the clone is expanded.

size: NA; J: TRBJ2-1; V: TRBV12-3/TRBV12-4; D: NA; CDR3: CASFNVKQFF; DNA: TGTGCCAGCTTTAACGTGAAACAGTTCTTC
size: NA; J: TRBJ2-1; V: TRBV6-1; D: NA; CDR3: CASTRRPGPTYKEQFF; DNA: TGTGCCAGCACCCGTAGGCCCGGGCCTACATACAAAGAGCAGTTCTTC
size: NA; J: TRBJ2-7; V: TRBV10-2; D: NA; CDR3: CASTHGYYEQYF; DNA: TGCGCCAGCACCCACGGCTACTACGAGCAGTACTTC
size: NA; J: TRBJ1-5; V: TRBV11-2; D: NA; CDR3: CARSLKWGVTNQAQHF; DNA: TGTGCCAGAAGCCTAAAATGGGGAGTGACGAATCAGGCCCAGCATTTT
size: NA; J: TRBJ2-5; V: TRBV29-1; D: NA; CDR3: CSVESIGRQTQYF; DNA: TGCAGCGTTGAATCAATTGGGAGGCAGACCCAGTACTTC
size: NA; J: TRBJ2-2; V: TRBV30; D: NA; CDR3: CAWSGTPGRTNIGELFF; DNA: TGTGCCTGGAGTGGAACGCCGGGACGTACGAACATCGGGGAGCTGTTTTTT
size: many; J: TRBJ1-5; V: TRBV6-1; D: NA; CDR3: CASISVLGGTQHF; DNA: TGTGCCAGCATTAGCGTCCTTGGCGGGACCCAGCATTTT
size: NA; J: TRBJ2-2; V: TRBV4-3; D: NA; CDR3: CASSQGLNTGELLF; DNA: TGCGCCAGCAGCCAGGGACTGAACACCGGGGAACTGCTTTTT
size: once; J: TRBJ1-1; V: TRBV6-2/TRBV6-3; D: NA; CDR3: CGCISAGPAFF; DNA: TGTGGCTGCATTTCGGCAGGGCCGGCTTTCTTT
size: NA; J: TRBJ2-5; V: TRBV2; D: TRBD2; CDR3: CASSGLAGGETQYF; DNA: TGTGCCAGTAGTGGCCTAGCGGGAGGGGAGACCCAGTACTTC
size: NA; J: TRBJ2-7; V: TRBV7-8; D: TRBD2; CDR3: CASNCTSAYEQYF; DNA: TGTGCCAGCAACTGTACTAGCGCCTACGAACAGTACTTC
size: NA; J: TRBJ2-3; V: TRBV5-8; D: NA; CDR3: CASSLGVVADAQYF; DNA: TGTGCCAGCAGCCTCGGGGTAGTGGCAGATGCGCAATATTTT
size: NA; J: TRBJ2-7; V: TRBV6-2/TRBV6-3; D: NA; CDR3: CASSYELPYVQCF; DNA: TGTGCCAGCAGTTACGAGTTACCCTACGTGCAGTGCTTC
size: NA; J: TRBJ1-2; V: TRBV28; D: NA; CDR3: CASSYWGREHGYTF; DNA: TGTGCCAGCAGTTATTGGGGGCGGGAGCATGGCTACACCTTC
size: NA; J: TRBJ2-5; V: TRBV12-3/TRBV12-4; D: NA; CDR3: CVSSPAEVEETQYF; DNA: TGCGTCAGCAGTCCCGCCGAGGTTGAAGAGACCCAGTACTTC
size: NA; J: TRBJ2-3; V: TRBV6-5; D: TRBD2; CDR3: CASNPGLVGKDTQYF; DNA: TGTGCCAGCAACCCAGGACTAGTAGGAAAAGATACGCAGTATTTT